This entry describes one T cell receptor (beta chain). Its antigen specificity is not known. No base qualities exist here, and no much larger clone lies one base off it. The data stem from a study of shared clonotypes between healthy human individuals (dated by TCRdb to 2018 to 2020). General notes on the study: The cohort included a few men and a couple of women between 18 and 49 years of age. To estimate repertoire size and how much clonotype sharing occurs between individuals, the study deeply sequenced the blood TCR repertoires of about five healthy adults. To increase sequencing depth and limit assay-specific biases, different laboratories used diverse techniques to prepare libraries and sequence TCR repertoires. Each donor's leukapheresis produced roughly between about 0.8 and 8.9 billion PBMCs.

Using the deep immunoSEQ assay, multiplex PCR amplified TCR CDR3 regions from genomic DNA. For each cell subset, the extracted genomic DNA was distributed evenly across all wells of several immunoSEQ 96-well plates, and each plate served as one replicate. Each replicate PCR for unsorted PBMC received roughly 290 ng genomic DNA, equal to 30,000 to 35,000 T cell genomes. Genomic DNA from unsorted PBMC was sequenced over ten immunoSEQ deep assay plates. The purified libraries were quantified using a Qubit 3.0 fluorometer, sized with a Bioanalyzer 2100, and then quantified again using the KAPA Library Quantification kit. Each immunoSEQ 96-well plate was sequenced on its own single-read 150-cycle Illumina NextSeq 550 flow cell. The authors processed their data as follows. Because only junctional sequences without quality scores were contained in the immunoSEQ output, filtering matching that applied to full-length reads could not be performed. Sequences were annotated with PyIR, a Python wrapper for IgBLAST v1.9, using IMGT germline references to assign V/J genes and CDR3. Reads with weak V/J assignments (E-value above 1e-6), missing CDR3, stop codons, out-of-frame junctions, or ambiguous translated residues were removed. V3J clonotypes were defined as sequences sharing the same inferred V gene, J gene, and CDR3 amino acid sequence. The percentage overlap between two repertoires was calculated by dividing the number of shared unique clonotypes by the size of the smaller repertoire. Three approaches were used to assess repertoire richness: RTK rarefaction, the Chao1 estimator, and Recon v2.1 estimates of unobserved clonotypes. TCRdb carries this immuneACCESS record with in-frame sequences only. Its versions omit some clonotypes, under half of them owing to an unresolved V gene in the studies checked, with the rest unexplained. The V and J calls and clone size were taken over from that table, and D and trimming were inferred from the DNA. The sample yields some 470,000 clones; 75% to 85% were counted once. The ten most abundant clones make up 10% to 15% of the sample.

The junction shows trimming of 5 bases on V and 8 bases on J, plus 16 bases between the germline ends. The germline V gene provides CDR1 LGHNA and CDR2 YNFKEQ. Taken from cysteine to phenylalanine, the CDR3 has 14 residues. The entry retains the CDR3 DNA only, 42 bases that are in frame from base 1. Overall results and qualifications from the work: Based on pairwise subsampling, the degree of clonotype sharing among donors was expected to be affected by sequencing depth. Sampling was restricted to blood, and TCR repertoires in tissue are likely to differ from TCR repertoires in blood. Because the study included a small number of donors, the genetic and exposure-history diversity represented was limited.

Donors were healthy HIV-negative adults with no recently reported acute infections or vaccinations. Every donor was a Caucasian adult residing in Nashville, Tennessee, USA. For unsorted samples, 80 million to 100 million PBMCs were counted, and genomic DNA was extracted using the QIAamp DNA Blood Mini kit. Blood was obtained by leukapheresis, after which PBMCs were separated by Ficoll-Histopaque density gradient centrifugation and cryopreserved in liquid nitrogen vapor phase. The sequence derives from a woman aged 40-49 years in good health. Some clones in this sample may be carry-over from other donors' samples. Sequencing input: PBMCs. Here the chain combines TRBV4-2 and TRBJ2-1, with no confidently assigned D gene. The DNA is TGTGCCAGCAGCGACGGTTGGAGTGGGGATGAGCAGTTCTTC. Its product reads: CASSDGWSGDEQFF.